This is a list of T cell receptor beta chains from one sample in a study of PD-L1 blockade in urothelial cancer. Repertoires were generated with immunoSEQ multiplex PCR, while TCRdb's copy carries only in-frame clones and drops some. The sample lists around 100,000 clones, roughly 87% seen once, with 1.5% to 2.5% in the top ten. The specimen comprised PBMCs, sampled around atezolizumab (anti-PD-L1) treatment. These receptors were collected from a man aged 55 to 69 with urothelial cancer. Each CDR3 is given with its conserved first and last residue. The D gene is left open where the match is weak. The listing skips clone size in some rows; elsewhere it reads once, few, many or a size class.

TRBJ2-5 | . | . | TRBV4-3 | CASSQDRGQTQYF | TGCGCCAGCAGCCAAGACAGGGGACAGACCCAGTACTTC
TRBJ2-1 | . | . | TRBV9 | CASSVGGGSAWNEQFF | TGTGCCAGCAGCGTTGGCGGGGGCTCGGCGTGGAATGAGCAGTTCTTC
TRBJ1-1 | once | . | TRBV12-5 | CASTREGVTEAFF | TGTGCTAGTACCAGGGAGGGGGTCACTGAAGCTTTCTTT
TRBJ1-3 | once | . | TRBV7-9 | CASSYTSSGNTIYF | TGTGCCAGCAGTTATACCAGCTCTGGAAACACCATATATTTT
TRBJ2-1 | . | . | TRBV5-6 | CASSLGLGQFF | TGTGCCAGCAGCTTAGGTCTAGGGCAGTTCTTC
TRBJ2-7 | . | . | TRBV5-4 | CASSFSGSYEQYF | TGTGCCAGCAGCTTTTCAGGGTCCTACGAGCAGTACTTC
TRBJ1-2 | . | . | TRBV20-1 | CSARGGSGYTF | TGCAGTGCTAGGGGGGGGTCCGGCTACACCTTC
TRBJ2-5 | . | . | TRBV7-9 | CASSLAGGHRLETQYF | TGTGCCAGCAGCTTAGCGGGGGGGCACCGGCTGGAGACCCAGTACTTC
TRBJ2-7 | . | TRBD1 | TRBV27 | CASSRQGWGEQYF | TGTGCCAGCAGTCGACAGGGATGGGGCGAGCAGTACTTC
TRBJ2-1 | . | . | TRBV4-3 | CASSQGRTDEQFF | TGCGCCAGCAGCCAAGGTCGGACTGATGAGCAGTTCTTC
TRBJ2-7 | . | . | TRBV30 | CAWSRDRAYEQYF | TGTGCCTGGAGTCGAGACAGAGCCTACGAGCAGTACTTC
TRBJ2-1 | . | . | TRBV9 | CASSVDTGYNEQFF | TGTGCCAGCAGCGTAGATACAGGATACAATGAGCAGTTCTTC
TRBJ1-2 | . | TRBD1 | TRBV19 | CASGDRGGGYTF | TGTGCCAGTGGGGACAGGGGAGGAGGCTACACCTTC